The 30 T cell receptor beta chains presented below share a single source sample, sequenced in a study of T-cell reconstitution after alpha-beta-depleted transplantation in children. The TCRbeta library was prepared with unique molecular identifiers. TCRdb recomputed calls from the PCR reads with MiXCR, one row per CDR3 protein. The table records a few hundred thousand distinct CDR3 sequences, around 18% of them present only once. Sequenced here: PBMCs from the stem cell graft donor, sampled from the stem cell graft. The receptors were gathered from a human donor who donated a stem cell graft to a child with acute lymphoblastic leukemia.

The chain is built from TRBV20-1 and TRBJ2-3, with TRBD2 matching 13 bases. The CDR3 covers 15 residues. Germline trimming cut 5 bases from V and 3 bases from J; bases unmatched to any gene: 5. From germline, CDR1 is DFQATT and CDR2 SNEGSKA (reference sequence). CDR3 residues: CSAGLAGVSTDTQYF. The CDR3 nucleotides read TGCAGTGCTGGACTAGCGGGAGTCTCGACAGATACGCAGTATTTT.

This clonotype occurred a few times. This chain joins TRBV20-1 and TRBJ2-1, with D tentatively TRBD2 (6 bases). This CDR3 is 15 amino acids long. Per germline, CDR1 DFQATT and CDR2 SNEGSKA (reference sequence). Between the trimmed V and J ends, which lost 0 bases and 3 bases, there was a span of 12 bases. The CDR3 here is CSAREVSGDYNEQFF. In DNA, the CDR3 is TGCAGTGCTAGAGAGGTATCGGGGGACTACAATGAGCAGTTCTTC.

The V call is TRBV5-1, the J call TRBJ1-2; D gene uncertain. The ends were cut back, 4 bases at V and 3 bases at J, with 10 bases in the middle. Germline-derived CDR1 and CDR2 are SGHRS and YFSETQ. The length of the CDR3 is 13 residues. Here the CDR3 reads CASSGQDYYGYTF. The CDR3 nucleotides are TGCGCCAGCAGCGGTCAGGATTACTATGGCTACACCTTC.

The J gene is TRBJ1-3, the V gene TRBV5-1; perhaps TRBD1 as D (6 bases). Germline loops: CDR1 SGHRS, CDR2 YFSETQ. CDR3 length: 15 residues. Trimming removed 1 base at V and 2 bases at J, with 10 bases between. The CDR3 nucleotides are TGCGCCAGCAGCTTGACAGGGAGTCCTGGAAACACCATATATTTT. Translating it yields CASSLTGSPGNTIYF.

This chain links TRBV3-1 with TRBJ2-7, with TRBD1 matching 7 bases. This CDR3 has 15 amino acids. CDR1 LGHDT and CDR2 YNNKEL come from the germline V gene (reference sequence). V was clipped by 4 bases and J by 2 bases; unmatched bases: 8. The CDR3 DNA sequence: TGTGCCAGCAGCCCCGGGGACAGAGCCCCCTACGAGCAGTACTTC. It translates to CASSPGDRAPYEQYF.

The J gene is TRBJ1-1, the V gene TRBV4-1; D might be TRBD1 (5 bases). The CDR3 has 16 residues. CDR1 is MGHRA, CDR2 YSYEKL, per germline. The V and J ends lost 4 bases and 5 bases respectively, with 20 bases between them. The CDR3 sequence is CASSPRLSGPTTEAFF. The CDR3, as DNA: TGCGCCAGCAGCCCGAGGCTCTCGGGACCAACAACTGAAGCTTTCTTT.

This chain uses TRBV21-1 with TRBJ2-7. TRBV21-1 counts as a pseudogene. This CDR3 is built from 14 residues. The CDR3 reads CASSKAHPSYEQYF. The DNA of the CDR3 is TGTGCCAGCAGCAAAGCTCACCCCTCCTACGAGCAGTACTTC.

This clonotype has at least ten counts. The rearrangement joins TRBV7-2 to TRBJ1-4; 11 bases map to TRBD1. V trimming: 5 bases; J trimming: 5 bases; junction bases outside the gene matches: 1. The germline V gene has CDR1 SGHTA and CDR2 FQGNSA. This CDR3 region has 14 residues. CDR3 residues: CASSRDRGNEKLFF. The DNA for the CDR3 is TGTGCCAGCAGCCGGGACAGGGGGAATGAAAAACTGTTTTTT.

This chain links TRBV5-1 with TRBJ2-7, with a weak D call TRBD1 (5 bases). Germline CDR1 is SGHRS and CDR2 is YFSETQ. Trimming pared 4 bases from V and 0 bases from J, leaving 11 bases between. The CDR3 has 14 amino acids. The CDR3 DNA reads TGCGCCAGCAGCCTCTATGACAGCTCCTACGAGCAGTACTTC. This gives the protein CASSLYDSSYEQYF. The entire variable domain, with the rest obtained from reference TRBV5-1 and TRBJ2-7, is as follows: KAGVTQTPRYLIKTRGQQVTLSCSPISGHRSVSWYQQTPGQGLQFLFEYFSETQRNKGNFPGRFSGRQFSNSRSEMNVSTLELGDSALYLCASSLYDSSYEQYFGPGTRLTVT.

The chain links TRBV27 to TRBJ1-5; 8 bases are shared with TRBD1. Trimming took 3 bases from V and 4 from J; bases not matched to a gene: 5. Germline V CDR1 and CDR2: MNHEY, SMNVEV (reference sequence). The CDR3 covers 15 residues. CDR3 DNA sequence: TGTGCCAGCAGTTTGGACAGGGACATGAATCAGCCCCAGCATTTT. This encodes CASSLDRDMNQPQHF.

This sequence joins TRBV4-2 and TRBJ2-3; 8 bases match TRBD2. The germline gives CDR1 LGHNA, CDR2 YNFKEQ. The CDR3 consists of 17 residues. V lost 1 base, J lost 5 bases, and 11 bases stayed unmatched. CDR3 in DNA: TGTGCCAGCAGCCAAGGGGCGGGGGGAGAGCACGTAGATACGCAGTATTTT. It specifies CASSQGAGGEHVDTQYF.

This clonotype was detected only a few times. The chain combines TRBV20-1 with TRBJ2-3; D remains ambiguous. Between the trimmed V and J ends, which lost 0 bases and 2 bases, there was a span of 12 bases. CDR3 length: 15 residues. Germline lookup yields CDR1 DFQATT and CDR2 SNEGSKA (reference sequence). The DNA for the CDR3 is TGCAGTGCTAGAGATCGCCGGTTGTCCACAGATACGCAGTATTTT. Encoded protein: CSARDRRLSTDTQYF.

J is TRBJ1-6 and V is TRBV12-3 or TRBV12-4, with TRBD1 matching 8 bases. The CDR3 contains 14 residues. With 7 bases clipped from V and 10 bases from J, the junction kept 9 bases outside the gene matches. DNA of the CDR3: TGTGCCAGCACTCGGGCAGGGGGCGCCTCACCCCTCCACTTT. This codes for CASTRAGGASPLHF.

This clonotype was seen a handful of times. V and J are TRBV4-2 and TRBJ1-6; maybe TRBD1 (6 bases). V gave up 0 bases and J gave up 10 bases, with 16 bases separating them. This CDR3 is 16 amino acids long. Germline lookup yields CDR1 LGHNA and CDR2 YNFKEQ. The CDR3 coding sequence is TGTGCCAGCAGCCAAGAGGACGGGCCAGGGGTCTCACCCCTCCACTTT. Its translation: CASSQEDGPGVSPLHF.

The chain combines TRBV15 with TRBJ1-1, with D tentatively TRBD1 (5 bases). The CDR3 loop spans 15 amino acids. V gave up 0 bases and J gave up 0 bases, with 8 bases separating them. Germline CDR1 reads LNHNV; CDR2 reads YYDKDF (reference sequence). In nucleotides, the CDR3 is TGTGCCACCAGCAGAGATCGGGGGTTGAACACTGAAGCTTTCTTT. It translates to CATSRDRGLNTEAFF.

This clonotype appeared many times. The chain links TRBV5-1 to TRBJ1-1; possible D gene TRBD1, 5 bases. Germline CDR1 is SGHRS and CDR2 is YFSETQ. Trimming removed 1 base at V and 1 base at J, with 8 bases between. This CDR3 is 14 amino acids long. Here the CDR3 reads CASSLRGRNTEAFF. CDR3 sequence (DNA): TGCGCCAGCAGCTTGAGGGGCAGGAACACTGAAGCTTTCTTT.

This clonotype occurred many times. The rearrangement uses TRBV12-3 or TRBV12-4 and TRBJ1-5; 7 nucleotides match TRBD1. Losses at the gene ends were 5 bases for V and 4 bases for J; bases not matched to a gene: 5. The CDR3 consists of 14 residues. DNA of the CDR3: TGTGCCAGCAGTCCCGACAGGGTTAATCAGCCCCAGCATTTT. This sequence encodes CASSPDRVNQPQHF.

V and J are TRBV20-1 and TRBJ2-1, with D unresolved. The CDR3 totals 11 residues. Trimming took 5 bases from V and 9 from J, leaving 11 bases between them. Germline V gene data show CDR1 as DFQATT and CDR2 as SNEGSKA (reference sequence). CDR3 sequence reads: CSAYHGPEQFF. The DNA of the CDR3 is TGCAGTGCTTATCACGGTCCTGAGCAGTTCTTC.

This clonotype has just a few counts. The chain combines TRBV11-2 with TRBJ2-3, with 11 bases matching TRBD2. The CDR3 spans 18 residues. J gave up 7 bases and V 1 base, and 13 bases lay outside the gene matches. From germline, CDR1 is SGHAT and CDR2 FQNNGV. The CDR3 DNA is TGTGCCAGCAGCTTAGTTTCCCTCCTAGCGGGAGGTGCACATACGCAGTATTTT. Translated: CASSLVSLLAGGAHTQYF.

The rearrangement joins TRBV10-3 to TRBJ2-3, with 9 bases matching TRBD2. CDR1 and CDR2 from the germline V gene are ENHRY and SYGVKD. The CDR3 extends over 14 amino acids. V lost 6 bases, J lost 2 bases, and 3 bases stayed unmatched. CDR3 sequence (DNA): TGTGCCATCAGCAGACTAGCGGACACAGATACGCAGTATTTT. Its translation is CAISRLADTDTQYF.

This clonotype has only a few counts. This sequence joins TRBV20-1 and TRBJ1-2; perhaps TRBD1 as D (6 bases). There are 13 residues in the CDR3. Trimming took 3 bases from V and 3 from J, leaving 11 bases between them. CDR1 and CDR2 from the germline V gene are DFQATT and SNEGSKA (reference sequence). CDR3 sequence (DNA): TGCAGTGCTAGGCGGGACATCCACTATGGCTACACCTTC. This translates into CSARRDIHYGYTF.

There are a few counts of this clonotype. The chain has TRBV5-1 and TRBJ2-3; D unresolved. The germline V and J ends were trimmed by 5 bases and 7 bases, with 8 bases remaining between them. The CDR3 runs to 11 residues. The germline gives CDR1 SGHRS, CDR2 YFSETQ. The CDR3 region has the DNA TGCGCCAGCAGAAGGAGTTATACGCAGTATTTT. This codes for CASRRSYTQYF.

V gene TRBV20-1 combines with J gene TRBJ1-1; D is ambiguous. Germline values: CDR1 DFQATT, CDR2 SNEGSKA (reference sequence). The germline V and J ends were trimmed by 0 bases and 3 bases, with 14 bases remaining between them. The CDR3 contains 15 residues. The CDR3 loop is CSARDGPRGDTEAFF. DNA for the CDR3: TGCAGTGCTAGAGATGGGCCCCGGGGAGACACTGAAGCTTTCTTT.

The chain employs TRBV4-2 and TRBJ1-4; D may be TRBD1 (6 bases). Germline-derived CDR1 and CDR2 are LGHNA and YNFKEQ. V was cut by 1 base and J by 6 bases, with 15 bases left in between. The CDR3 extends over 16 amino acids. Written as DNA, the CDR3 is TGTGCCAGCAGCCAAGGTTCCGCAGGGGCGGATGAAAAACTGTTTTTT. This translates into CASSQGSAGADEKLFF.

J is TRBJ2-7 and V is TRBV2; 8 bases line up with TRBD1. V was clipped by 11 bases and J by 1 base; unmatched bases: 7. The length of the CDR3 is 13 residues. Germline V lookup: CDR1 SNHLY, CDR2 FYNNEI. This chain's CDR3 is CAVTGTGSYEQYF. In DNA, the CDR3 is TGTGCCGTCACCGGGACAGGATCCTACGAGCAGTACTTC.

This clonotype was found a few times. The rearrangement uses TRBV5-1 and TRBJ1-4, with D tentatively TRBD1 (5 bases). Germline V gene lookup returns CDR1 SGHRS and CDR2 YFSETQ. Trimming cost V 0 bases and J 5 bases, with 14 bases left between them. The CDR3 has 16 amino acids. CDR3 amino acids: CASSLEPGRWNEKLFF. Here the CDR3 DNA reads TGCGCCAGCAGCTTGGAGCCGGGACGGTGGAATGAAAAACTGTTTTTT.

The chain recombines TRBV5-1 with TRBJ2-3; 9 nucleotides align to TRBD2. CDR3 size: 15 residues. Germline V gene lookup returns CDR1 SGHRS and CDR2 YFSETQ. The junction had 6 bases not matched to a gene; V was cut back by 3 bases and J by 4 bases. This CDR3 reads CASSWNSGSADTQYF. In DNA form, the CDR3 reads TGCGCCAGCAGCTGGAATAGCGGGAGCGCAGATACGCAGTATTTT.

This clonotype was seen a handful of times. V usage is TRBV20-1 and J usage is TRBJ2-7; D is ambiguous. Germline assignment: CDR1 DFQATT and CDR2 SNEGSKA (reference sequence). This CDR3 contains 11 residues. V shed 7 bases and J shed 0 bases, with 7 bases lying between them. The CDR3 reads CSGRISYEQYF. The CDR3 DNA follows: TGCAGTGGACGGATCTCCTACGAGCAGTACTTC.

DNA of the CDR3: TGTGCCAGCAGCGTAGTACTAGCGGGAGCCGGTGAGCAGTTCTTC. Translated, it gives CASSVVLAGAGEQFF. The chain uses TRBV9 and TRBJ2-1, with 11 bases identical to TRBD2. V lost 0 bases, J lost 9 bases, and 5 bases stayed unmatched. This CDR3 is built from 15 residues. CDR1 and CDR2 (germline): SGDLS, YYNGEE.

The V call is TRBV9, the J call TRBJ2-1, with D perhaps matching TRBD2 (6 bases). The CDR3 length is 14 residues. The germline CDR1 and CDR2 sequences are SGDLS and YYNGEE. Between the trimmed V and J ends, which lost 1 base and 8 bases, there was a span of 13 bases. The CDR3 nucleotides read TGTGCCAGCAGCGTACAGCGGGCCTCAGATGAGCAGTTCTTC. It encodes CASSVQRASDEQFF.